The clone carrying this TCR beta chain was seen a handful of times. A library of TCRbeta sequences, prepared with unique molecular identifiers, was generated. TCRdb passed the PCR reads through MiXCR, listing each CDR3 protein once. The table shows hundreds of thousands of distinct CDR3 sequences, with 16% occurring only once. These data originate in a study of T-cell reconstitution after alpha-beta-depleted transplantation in children. V lost 0 bases and J 6 bases, leaving 18 bases between the germline ends. The germline V gene has CDR1 DFQATT and CDR2 SNEGSKA (reference sequence). This CDR3 has 16 residues.

This sequence joins TRBV20-1 and TRBJ1-5; maybe TRBD1 (5 bases). This TCR was sampled from a human donor who donated a stem cell graft to a child with acute myeloid leukemia. The sequenced sample was PBMCs from the stem cell graft donor, obtained from the stem cell graft. CDR3 residues: CSARDVRAGLSQPQHF. In nucleotides, the CDR3 is TGCAGTGCTAGAGATGTACGAGCAGGGCTTAGTCAGCCCCAGCATTTT.